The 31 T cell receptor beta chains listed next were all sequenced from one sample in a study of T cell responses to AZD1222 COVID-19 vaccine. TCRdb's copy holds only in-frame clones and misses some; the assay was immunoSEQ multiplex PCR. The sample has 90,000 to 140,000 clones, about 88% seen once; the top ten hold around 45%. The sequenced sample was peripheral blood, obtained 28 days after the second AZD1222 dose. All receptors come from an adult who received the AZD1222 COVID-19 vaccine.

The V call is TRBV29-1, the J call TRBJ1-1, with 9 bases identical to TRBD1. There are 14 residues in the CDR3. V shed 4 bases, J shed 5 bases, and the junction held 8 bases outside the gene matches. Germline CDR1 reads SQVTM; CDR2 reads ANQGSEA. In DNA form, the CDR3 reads TGCAGCGTTGCTAAAGGGACAGGGAGTACTGAAGCTTTCTTT. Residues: CSVAKGTGSTEAFF. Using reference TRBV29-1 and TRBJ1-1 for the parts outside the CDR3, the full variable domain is SAVISQKPSRDICQRGTSLTIQCQVDSQVTMMFWYRQQPGQSLTLIATANQGSEATYESGFVIDKFPISRPNLTFSTLTVSNMSPEDSSIYLCSVAKGTGSTEAFFGQGTRLTVV.

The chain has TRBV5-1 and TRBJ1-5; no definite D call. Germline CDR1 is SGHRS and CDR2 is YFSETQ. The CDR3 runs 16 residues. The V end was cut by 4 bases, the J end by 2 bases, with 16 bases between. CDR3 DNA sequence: TGCGCCAGCAGCCTGGGTTTGAGGGAAGGCAATCAGCCCCAGCATTTT. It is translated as CASSLGLREGNQPQHF.

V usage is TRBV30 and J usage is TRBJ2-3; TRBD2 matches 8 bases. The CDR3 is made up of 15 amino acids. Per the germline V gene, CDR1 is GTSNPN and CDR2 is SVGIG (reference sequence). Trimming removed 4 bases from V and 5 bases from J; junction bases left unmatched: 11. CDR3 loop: CAWISTSGSIDTQYF. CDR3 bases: TGTGCCTGGATCAGTACCAGCGGGAGTATAGATACGCAGTATTTT.

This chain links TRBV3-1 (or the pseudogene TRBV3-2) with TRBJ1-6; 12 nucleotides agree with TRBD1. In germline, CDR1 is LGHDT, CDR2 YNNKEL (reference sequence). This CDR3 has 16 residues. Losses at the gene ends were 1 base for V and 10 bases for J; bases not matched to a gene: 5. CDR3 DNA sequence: TGTGCCAGCAGCCAAGCCGGGACAGGGGGCTGGTCACCCCTCCACTTT. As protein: CASSQAGTGGWSPLHF.

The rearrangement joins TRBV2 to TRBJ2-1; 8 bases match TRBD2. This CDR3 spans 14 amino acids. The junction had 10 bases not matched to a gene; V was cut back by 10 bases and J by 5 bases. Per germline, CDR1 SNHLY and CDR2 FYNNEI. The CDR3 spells CATESGRGDNEQFF. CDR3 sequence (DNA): TGTGCCACAGAGAGCGGGAGAGGCGACAATGAGCAGTTCTTC.

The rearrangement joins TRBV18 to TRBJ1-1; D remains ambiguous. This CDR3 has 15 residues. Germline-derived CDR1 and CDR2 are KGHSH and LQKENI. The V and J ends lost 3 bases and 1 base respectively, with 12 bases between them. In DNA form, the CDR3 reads TGTGCCAGCTCACCTAGTTGGGCCCAGAACACTGAAGCTTTCTTT. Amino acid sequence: CASSPSWAQNTEAFF.

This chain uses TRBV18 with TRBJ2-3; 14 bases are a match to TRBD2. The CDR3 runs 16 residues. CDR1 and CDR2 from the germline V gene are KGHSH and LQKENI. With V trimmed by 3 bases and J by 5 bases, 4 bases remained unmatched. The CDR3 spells CASSPFGLAGGDTQYF. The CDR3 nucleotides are TGTGCCAGCTCACCTTTTGGACTAGCGGGAGGAGATACGCAGTATTTT.

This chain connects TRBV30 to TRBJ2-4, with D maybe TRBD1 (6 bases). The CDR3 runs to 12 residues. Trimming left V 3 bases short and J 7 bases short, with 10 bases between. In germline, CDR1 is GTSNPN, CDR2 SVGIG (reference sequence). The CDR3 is CAWSPTGNIQYF. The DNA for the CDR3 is TGTGCCTGGAGCCCCACAGGGAACATTCAGTACTTC.

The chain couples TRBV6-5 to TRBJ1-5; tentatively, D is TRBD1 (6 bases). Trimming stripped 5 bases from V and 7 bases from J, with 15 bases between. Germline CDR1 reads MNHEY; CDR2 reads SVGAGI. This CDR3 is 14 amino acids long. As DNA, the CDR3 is TGTGCCAGCAGTAATACAGGGTCGGGGCAGCCCCAGCATTTT. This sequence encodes CASSNTGSGQPQHF.

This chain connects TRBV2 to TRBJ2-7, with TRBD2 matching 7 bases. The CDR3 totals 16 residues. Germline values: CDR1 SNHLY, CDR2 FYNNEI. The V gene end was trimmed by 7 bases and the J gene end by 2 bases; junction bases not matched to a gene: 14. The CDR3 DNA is TGTGCCAGCAAGGGTGAACGGGAGGTAAAAACCTACGAGCAGTACTTC. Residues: CASKGEREVKTYEQYF. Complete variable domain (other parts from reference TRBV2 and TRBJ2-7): EPEVTQTPSHQVTQMGQEVILRCVPISNHLYFYWYRQILGQKVEFLVSFYNNEISEKSEIFDDQFSVERPDGSNFTLKIRSTKLEDSAMYFCASKGEREVKTYEQYFGPGTRLTVT.

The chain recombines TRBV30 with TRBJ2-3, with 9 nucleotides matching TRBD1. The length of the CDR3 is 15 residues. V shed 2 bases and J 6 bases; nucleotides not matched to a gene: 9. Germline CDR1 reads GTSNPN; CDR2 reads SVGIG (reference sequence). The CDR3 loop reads CAWSRRDRVMDTQYF. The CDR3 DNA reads TGTGCCTGGAGTCGCCGGGACAGGGTTATGGATACGCAGTATTTT.

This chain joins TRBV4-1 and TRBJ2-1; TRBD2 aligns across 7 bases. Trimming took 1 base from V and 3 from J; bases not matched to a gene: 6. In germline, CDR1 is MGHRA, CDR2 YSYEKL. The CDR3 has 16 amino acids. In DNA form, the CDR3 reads TGCGCCAGCAGCCAAGCGTCTAGCGGAGACTACAATGAGCAGTTCTTC. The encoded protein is CASSQASSGDYNEQFF.

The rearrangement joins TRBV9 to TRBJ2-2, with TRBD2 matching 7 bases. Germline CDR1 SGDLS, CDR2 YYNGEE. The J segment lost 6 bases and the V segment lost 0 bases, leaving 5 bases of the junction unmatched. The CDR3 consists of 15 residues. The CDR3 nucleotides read TGTGCCAGCAGCGTAGGCTATGGGGGGGCCGGGGAGCTGTTTTTT. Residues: CASSVGYGGAGELFF.

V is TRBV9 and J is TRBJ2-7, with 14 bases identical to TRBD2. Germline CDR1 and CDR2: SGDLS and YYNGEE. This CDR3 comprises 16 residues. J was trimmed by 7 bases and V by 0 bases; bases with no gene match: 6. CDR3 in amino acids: CASSVAPGLAGGEQYF. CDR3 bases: TGTGCCAGCAGCGTAGCTCCTGGACTAGCGGGGGGAGAGCAGTACTTC.

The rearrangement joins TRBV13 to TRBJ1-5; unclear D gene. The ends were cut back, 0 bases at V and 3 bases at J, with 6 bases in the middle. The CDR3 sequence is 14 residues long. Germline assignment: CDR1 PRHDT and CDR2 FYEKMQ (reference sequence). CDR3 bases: TGTGCCAGCAGCTTAGGGCCTTCCAATCAGCCCCAGCATTTT. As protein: CASSLGPSNQPQHF.

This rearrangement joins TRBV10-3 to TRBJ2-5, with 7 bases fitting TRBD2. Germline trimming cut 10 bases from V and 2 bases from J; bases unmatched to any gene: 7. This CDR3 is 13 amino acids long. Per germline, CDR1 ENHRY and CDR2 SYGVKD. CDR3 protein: CATGGSVQETQYF. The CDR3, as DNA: TGTGCCACGGGGGGTAGCGTACAAGAGACCCAGTACTTC.

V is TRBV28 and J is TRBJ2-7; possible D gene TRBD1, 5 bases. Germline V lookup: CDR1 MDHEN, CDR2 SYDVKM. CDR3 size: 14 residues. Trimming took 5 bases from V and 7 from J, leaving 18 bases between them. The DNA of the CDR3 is TGTGCCAGCAGTGGGGCGCTAGGGCCCCGGGAGCAGTACTTC. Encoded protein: CASSGALGPREQYF.

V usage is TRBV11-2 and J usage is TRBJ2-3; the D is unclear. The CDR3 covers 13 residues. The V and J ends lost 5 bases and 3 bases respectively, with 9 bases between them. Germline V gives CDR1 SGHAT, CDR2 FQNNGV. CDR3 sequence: CASSPSKTDTQYF. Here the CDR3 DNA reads TGTGCCAGCAGCCCATCTAAAACAGATACGCAGTATTTT.

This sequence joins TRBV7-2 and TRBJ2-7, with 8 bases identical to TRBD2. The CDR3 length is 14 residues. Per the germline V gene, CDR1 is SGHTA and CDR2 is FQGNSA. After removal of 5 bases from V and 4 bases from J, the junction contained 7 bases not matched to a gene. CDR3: CASSQSRGGYEQYF. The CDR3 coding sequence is TGTGCCAGCAGCCAAAGCCGCGGGGGGTACGAGCAGTACTTC.

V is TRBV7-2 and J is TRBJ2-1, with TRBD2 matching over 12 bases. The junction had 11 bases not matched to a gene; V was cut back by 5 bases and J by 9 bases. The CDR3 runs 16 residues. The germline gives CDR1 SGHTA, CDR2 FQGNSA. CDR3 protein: CASSALLAGGSGEQFF. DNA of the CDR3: TGTGCCAGCAGCGCGCTACTAGCGGGAGGATCCGGTGAGCAGTTCTTC.

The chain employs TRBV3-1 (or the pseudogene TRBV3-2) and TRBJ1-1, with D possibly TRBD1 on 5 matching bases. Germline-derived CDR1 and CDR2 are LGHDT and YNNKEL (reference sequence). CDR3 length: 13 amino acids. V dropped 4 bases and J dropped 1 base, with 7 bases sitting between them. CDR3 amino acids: CASSPGPNTEAFF. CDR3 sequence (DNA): TGTGCCAGCAGCCCGGGACCGAACACTGAAGCTTTCTTT.

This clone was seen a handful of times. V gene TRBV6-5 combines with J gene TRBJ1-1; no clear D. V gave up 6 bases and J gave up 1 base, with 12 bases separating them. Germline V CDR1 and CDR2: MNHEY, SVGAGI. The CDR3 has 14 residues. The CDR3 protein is CASRKTVGNTEAFF. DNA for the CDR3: TGTGCCAGCAGAAAAACTGTGGGGAACACTGAAGCTTTCTTT.

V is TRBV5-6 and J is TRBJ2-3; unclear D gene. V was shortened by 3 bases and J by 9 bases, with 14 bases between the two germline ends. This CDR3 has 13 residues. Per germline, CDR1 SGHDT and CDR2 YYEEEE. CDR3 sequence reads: CASSSLSGVTQYF. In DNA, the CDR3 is TGTGCCAGCAGCTCCCTCAGTGGAGTAACGCAGTATTTT.

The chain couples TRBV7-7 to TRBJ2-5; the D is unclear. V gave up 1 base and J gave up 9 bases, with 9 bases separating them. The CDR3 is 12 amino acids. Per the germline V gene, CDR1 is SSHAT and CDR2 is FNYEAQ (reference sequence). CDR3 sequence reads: CASSLVPKAQYF. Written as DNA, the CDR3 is TGTGCCAGCAGCTTAGTCCCAAAGGCCCAGTACTTC.

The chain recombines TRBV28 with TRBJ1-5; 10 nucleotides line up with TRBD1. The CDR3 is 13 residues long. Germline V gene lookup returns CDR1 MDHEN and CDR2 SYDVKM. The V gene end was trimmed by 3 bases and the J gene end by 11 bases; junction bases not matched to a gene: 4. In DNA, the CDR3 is TGTGCCAGCAGTTTGGGACAGGGGCTGGCCCAGCATTTT. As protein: CASSLGQGLAQHF. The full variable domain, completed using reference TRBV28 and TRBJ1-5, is DVKVTQSSRYLVKRTGEKVFLECVQDMDHENMFWYRQDPGLGLRLIYFSYDVKMKEKGDIPEGYSVSREKKERFSLILESASTNQTSMYLCASSLGQGLAQHFGDGTRLSIL.

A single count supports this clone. The CDR3 nucleotides are TGTGCCAGCAGCCCCGGGAGGAGAGGGACCGGGGAGCTGTTTTTT. Amino acids: CASSPGRRGTGELFF. The gene calls are TRBV13 and TRBJ2-2; 7 bases agree with TRBD2. The CDR3 is 15 residues long. Germline assignment: CDR1 PRHDT and CDR2 FYEKMQ (reference sequence). After removal of 5 bases from V and 5 bases from J, the junction contained 8 bases not matched to a gene.

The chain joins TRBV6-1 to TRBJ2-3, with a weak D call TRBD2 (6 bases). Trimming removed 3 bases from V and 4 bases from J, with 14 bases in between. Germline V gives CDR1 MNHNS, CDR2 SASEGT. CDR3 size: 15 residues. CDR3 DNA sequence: TGTGCCAGCAGTGAGGGCGGGACCGTAGCAGATACGCAGTATTTT. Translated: CASSEGGTVADTQYF.

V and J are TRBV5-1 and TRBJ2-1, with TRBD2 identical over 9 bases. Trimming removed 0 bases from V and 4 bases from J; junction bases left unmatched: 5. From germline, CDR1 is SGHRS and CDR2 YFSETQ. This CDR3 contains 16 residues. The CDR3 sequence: CASSLVGGRAYNEQFF. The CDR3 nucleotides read TGCGCCAGCAGCTTGGTGGGCGGGAGGGCATACAATGAGCAGTTCTTC.

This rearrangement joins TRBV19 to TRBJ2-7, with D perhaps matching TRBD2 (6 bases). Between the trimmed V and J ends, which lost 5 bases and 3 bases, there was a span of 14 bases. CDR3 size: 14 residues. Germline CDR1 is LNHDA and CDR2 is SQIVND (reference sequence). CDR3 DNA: TGTGCCAGTAGTCCACGGGGGAGTTACTACGAGCAGTACTTC. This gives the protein CASSPRGSYYEQYF.

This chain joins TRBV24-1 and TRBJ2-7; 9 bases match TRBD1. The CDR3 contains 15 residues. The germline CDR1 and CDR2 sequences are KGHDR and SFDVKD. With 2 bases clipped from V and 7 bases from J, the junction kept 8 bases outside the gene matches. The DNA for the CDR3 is TGTGCCACCAGTGATTCAGGGACAGGGCTGGGGGAGCAGTACTTC. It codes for CATSDSGTGLGEQYF.

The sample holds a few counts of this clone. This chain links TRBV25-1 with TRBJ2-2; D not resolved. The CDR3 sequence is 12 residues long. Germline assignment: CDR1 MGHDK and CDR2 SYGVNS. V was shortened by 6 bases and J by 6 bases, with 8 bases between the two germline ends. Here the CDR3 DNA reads TGTGCCAGCAGCTTAGGGTCCGGGGAGCTGTTTTTT. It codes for CASSLGSGELFF.